The following is a T cell receptor beta chain sequence with its context. This receptor's antigen is unknown. One base away there is no much larger clone; base qualities are not given. CDR1 and CDR2 (LGHNT, FRNRAP) derive from the germline V gene. The CDR3 measures 20 amino acids from cysteine to phenylalanine. The DNA shown is the 60-base CDR3, in frame from base 1. V is cut back by 0 bases and J by 0 bases, with 14 bases in the junction unmatched. The Qiagen DNeasy kit was used to extract genomic DNA both from unsorted PBMCs and from the negatively selected CD4+ and CD8+ fractions. Amplification of TCR beta CDR3 regions was done by immunoSEQ multiplex PCR with primers that anneal to V and J segments. Amplification bias was minimized using a synthetic immune receptor repertoire, and residual bias was removed computationally after sequencing. Turning to the authors' computational methods: Repertoire diversity was quantified as the Shannon entropy index using custom Python scripts. Unsorted, CD4+ and CD8+ repertoires were analyzed separately, except in combined analyses where CD4+ and CD8+ sequences were merged in silico. TCRdb obtained this table from immuneACCESS and retained in-frame rearrangements with V and J assigned. These tables miss some clones; where compared with another copy, unresolved V genes account for less than half of the shortfall, and the remainder is unexplained. That table gives V, J and clone size, and the DNA gave D and trimming. The sample includes tens of thousands of clones, with approximately 91% observed a single time. Of the sample, 4.5% to 6% is held by the ten largest clones.

The data were taken from a study of PD-1 blockade in classical Hodgkin lymphoma (dated by TCRdb to the early 2020s). In the study overall: A peripheral blood immune signature of response to PD-1 blockade in classical Hodgkin lymphoma was defined using TCR beta sequencing and CyTOF.

Interpreted using the paper, the time point label stands for: newly diagnosed, previously untreated cHL patient sample. PBMCs from patients with newly diagnosed, previously untreated classical Hodgkin lymphoma were sequenced as a comparison group for the relapsed/refractory trial patients. Peripheral blood was collected in 8 mL Vacutainer Cell Preparation Tubes, from which PBMCs were isolated by centrifugation and then cryopreserved. Study-wide conclusions, independent of this receptor: Baseline TCR diversity was reported to be lower in newly diagnosed patients than in healthy donors, and even lower in relapsed/refractory patients. The study was restricted to a single clinical trial cohort, and the causes of repertoire differences, possibly disease activity or prior therapy, were left undefined.

The source is a human donor with classical Hodgkin lymphoma. The sample was peripheral blood mononuclear cells (PBMCs). The V gene is TRBV12-5 and the J gene is TRBJ2-1; the junction holds 7 bases that match TRBD2. The DNA sequence is TGTGCTAGTGGTTTGGTACGGAACGCGGGAGCCTGGAGCTCCTACAATGAGCAGTTCTTC. This translates into CASGLVRNAGAWSSYNEQFF.